The clone carrying this T cell receptor beta chain was counted many times. What it binds is unknown. CDR1 and CDR2 (germline): SGHTA, FQGNSA. The ends were cut back, 4 bases at V and 5 bases at J, with 17 bases in the middle. The CDR3 totals 15 residues. The sample comes from a study of CD8 T cells in ankylosing spondylitis. Each TCR beta library was made by quantitative 5'-RACE that incorporated molecular barcodes. TCRdb processed the 5' RACE reads anew with MiXCR; each CDR3 protein has one entry. Of roughly 230,000 distinct CDR3 sequences detected, roughly a tenth appear once; the ten largest clones hold 2.6%. Whole-study findings and limits: Characteristic, it appeared, of ankylosing spondylitis blood was a TCR beta motif of seven or eight highly homologous variants. Peripheral blood held disease-linked clones only at relatively low frequency, and these were CD8+.

This chain links TRBV7-2 with TRBJ1-1, with a tentative D call TRBD1 (5 bases). This clonotype was sampled from a male donor with ankylosing spondylitis or in good health (not recorded which). Sequences were obtained from blood, either unsorted or a sorted T cell fraction (not recorded which). CDR3 sequence reads: CASSSWPGEVTEAFF. The CDR3 region has the DNA TGTGCCAGCAGCTCCTGGCCGGGGGAGGTGACTGAAGCTTTCTTT. Full variable domain (remainder filled in from reference TRBV7-2 and TRBJ1-1): GAGVSQSPSNKVTEKGKDVELRCDPISGHTALYWYRQSLGQGLEFLIYFQGNSAPDKSGLPSDRFSAERTGGSVSTLTIQRTQQEDSAVYLCASSSWPGEVTEAFFGQGTRLTVV.